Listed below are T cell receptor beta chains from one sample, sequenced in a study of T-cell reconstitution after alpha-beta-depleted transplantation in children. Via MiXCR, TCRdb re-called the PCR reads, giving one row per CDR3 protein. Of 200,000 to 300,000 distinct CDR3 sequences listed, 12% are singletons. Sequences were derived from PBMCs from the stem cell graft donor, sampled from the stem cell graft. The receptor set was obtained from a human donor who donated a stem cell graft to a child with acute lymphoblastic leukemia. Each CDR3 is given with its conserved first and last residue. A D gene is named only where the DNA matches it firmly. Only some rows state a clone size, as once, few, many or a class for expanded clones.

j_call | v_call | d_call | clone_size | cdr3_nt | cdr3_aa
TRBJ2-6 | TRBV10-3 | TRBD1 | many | TGTGCCATCAGTGAGCTTTATACCGGGACAGGGGGCGATAGGACGTTCTCTGGGGCCAACGTCCTGACTTTC | CAISELYTGTGGDRTFSGANVLTF
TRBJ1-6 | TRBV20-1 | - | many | TGCAGTGCCCCCAAAGGGAGCTCCTATAATTCACCCCTCCACTTT | CSAPKGSSYNSPLHF
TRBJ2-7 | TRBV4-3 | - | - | TGCGCCAGCACCCAAGACAAGAGCCTTTTCTACGAGCAGTACTTC | CASTQDKSLFYEQYF
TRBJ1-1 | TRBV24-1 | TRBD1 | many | TGTGCCACCAGTGATACGAGACAGGGTTCCACTGAAGCTTTCTTT | CATSDTRQGSTEAFF
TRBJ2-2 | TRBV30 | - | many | TGTGCCTGGAGTGTACAAGTTCGAGGAGCCGGGGAGCTGTTTTTT | CAWSVQVRGAGELFF
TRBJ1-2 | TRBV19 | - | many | TGTGCCAGTAGTATAAAGGGGCGGCGTGGCTACACCTTC | CASSIKGRRGYTF
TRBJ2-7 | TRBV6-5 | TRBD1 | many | TGTGCCAGCAGTTACACAGGGACAGCCTTCTACGAGCAGTACTTC | CASSYTGTAFYEQYF
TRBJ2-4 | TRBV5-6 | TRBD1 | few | TGTGCCAGCAGCTTGGTCCGGCACAGGGGGCCTGTGGCCAAAAACATTCAGTACTTC | CASSLVRHRGPVAKNIQYF
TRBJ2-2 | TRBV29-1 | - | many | TGCAGCGCCAACCGGGCCGGCACCGGGGAGCTGTTTTTT | CSANRAGTGELFF
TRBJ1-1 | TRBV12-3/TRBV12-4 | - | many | TGTGCCAGCAGTTTTTACTCTGAAGCTTTCTTT | CASSFYSEAFF
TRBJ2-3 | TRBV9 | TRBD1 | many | TGTGCCAGCAGCTCCTGGGACAGGCCCACAGATACGCAGTATTTT | CASSSWDRPTDTQYF
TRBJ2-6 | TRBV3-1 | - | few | TGTGCCAGCAGCCAGCTAGGGTCTGGGGCCAACGGCCTGACTTTC | CASSQLGSGANGLTF
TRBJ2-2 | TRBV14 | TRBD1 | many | TGTGCCAGCAGCCCCCGGACAGGGTCACTTGGCGGGGAGCTGTTTTTT | CASSPRTGSLGGELFF
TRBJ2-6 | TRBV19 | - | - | TGTGCCAGTACTGGGGCCAACGTCCTGACTTTC | CASTGANVLTF
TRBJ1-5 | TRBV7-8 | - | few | TGTGCCAGCAGCTTAGGGGTAAGAGGGTCTCAGCCCCAGCATTTT | CASSLGVRGSQPQHF
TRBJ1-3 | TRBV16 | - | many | TGTGCCAGCAGCCCCTTTGACTCTGGAAACACCATATATTTT | CASSPFDSGNTIYF
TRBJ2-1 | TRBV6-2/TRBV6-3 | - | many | TGTGCCAGCTGCGGGATTGGCAATGAGCAGTTCTTC | CASCGIGNEQFF
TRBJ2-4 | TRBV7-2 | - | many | TGTGCCAGCAGCTTCCCCCTGGGGGCCAAAAACATTCAGTACTTC | CASSFPLGAKNIQYF
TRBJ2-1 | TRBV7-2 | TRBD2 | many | TGTGCCAGCAGCTTGGGAGGGAGATATGAGCAGTTCTTC | CASSLGGRYEQFF
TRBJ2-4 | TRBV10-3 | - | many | TGTGCCGAGTGGTTCCCAGCCAAAAACATTCAGTACTTC | CAEWFPAKNIQYF
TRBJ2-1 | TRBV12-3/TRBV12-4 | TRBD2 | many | TGTGCCAGCAATGGGGGACTAGCGGGGCTCAATGAGCAGTTCTTC | CASNGGLAGLNEQFF
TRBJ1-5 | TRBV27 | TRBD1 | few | TGTGCCAGCAGTTCCATACGGACAGGGGCAATCAGCCCCAGCCGGGGGCAGCCCCAGCATTTT | CASSSIRTGAISPSRGQPQHF
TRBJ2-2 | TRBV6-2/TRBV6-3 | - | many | TGTGCCAGCAGATCCGGACGGATGAACACCGGGGAGCTGTTTTTT | CASRSGRMNTGELFF
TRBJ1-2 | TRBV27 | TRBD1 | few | TGTGCCAGCAGTCCGTGGGGACAGGGCGGTGGCTACACCTTC | CASSPWGQGGGYTF
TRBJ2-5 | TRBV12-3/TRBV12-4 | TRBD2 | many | TGTGCCAGCAGTTCCCTGGGACTAGTGAAGACCCAGTACTTC | CASSSLGLVKTQYF
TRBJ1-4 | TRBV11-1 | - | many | TGTGCCAGCAGCCAACCCACCAGAGCACTTATTTCAACTAATGAAAAACTGTTTTTT | CASSQPTRALISTNEKLFF
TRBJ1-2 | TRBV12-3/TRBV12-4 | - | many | TGTGCCAGCAGTTTTGGCAGGCCTGACTATGGCTACACCTTC | CASSFGRPDYGYTF
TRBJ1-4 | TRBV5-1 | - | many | TGCGCCAGCAGCTTGGAAGAACGGATGGGTGAAAAACTGTTTTTT | CASSLEERMGEKLFF
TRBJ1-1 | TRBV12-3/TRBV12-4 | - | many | TGTGCCAGCAGGGACGAATCATCTGATCCTGAAGCTTTCTTT | CASRDESSDPEAFF
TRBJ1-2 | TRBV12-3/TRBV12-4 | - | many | TGTGCCAGCGCAGGGCCTAACTATGGCTACACCTTC | CASAGPNYGYTF